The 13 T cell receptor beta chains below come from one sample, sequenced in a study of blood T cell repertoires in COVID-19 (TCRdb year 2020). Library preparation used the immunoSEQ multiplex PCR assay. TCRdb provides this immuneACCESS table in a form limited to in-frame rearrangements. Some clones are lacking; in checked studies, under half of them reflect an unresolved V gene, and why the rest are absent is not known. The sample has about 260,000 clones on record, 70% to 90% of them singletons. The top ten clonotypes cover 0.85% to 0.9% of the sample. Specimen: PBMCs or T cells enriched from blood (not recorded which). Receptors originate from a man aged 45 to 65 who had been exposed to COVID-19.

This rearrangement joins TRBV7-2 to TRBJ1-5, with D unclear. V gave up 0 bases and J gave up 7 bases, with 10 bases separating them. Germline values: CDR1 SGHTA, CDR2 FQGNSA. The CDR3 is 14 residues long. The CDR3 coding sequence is TGTGCCAGCAGCTTAGCAGCGACGGGGCAGCCCCAGCATTTT. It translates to CASSLAATGQPQHF.

This CDR3 reads CARCLKTGGESYTF. The CDR3, as DNA: TGTGCCAGGTGCCTCAAAACAGGGGGCGAAAGCTACACCTTC. This chain uses TRBV18 with TRBJ1-2, with 9 bases lining up with TRBD1. The junction had 14 bases not matched to a gene; V was cut back by 9 bases and J by 9 bases. Germline-derived CDR1 and CDR2 are KGHSH and LQKENI. The CDR3 runs to 14 residues.

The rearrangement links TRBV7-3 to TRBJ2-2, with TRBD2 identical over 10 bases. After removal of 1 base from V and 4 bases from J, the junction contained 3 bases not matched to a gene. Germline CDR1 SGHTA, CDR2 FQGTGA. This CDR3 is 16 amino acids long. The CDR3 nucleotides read TGTGCCAGCAGCTTAATATTAGCGGGAGGCACCGGGGAGCTGTTTTTT. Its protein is CASSLILAGGTGELFF.

The chain's CDR3 is CASSPRGAGGISGNTIYF. In DNA form, the CDR3 reads TGTGCCAGCAGCCCAAGAGGCGCAGGGGGAATCTCTGGAAACACCATATATTTT. The chain has TRBV7-9 and TRBJ1-3, with 7 bases that match TRBD1. The ends lost 5 bases at V and 0 bases at J; junction bases unmatched: 13. CDR1 and CDR2 from the germline V gene are SEHNR and FQNEAQ (reference sequence). This CDR3 spans 18 amino acids.

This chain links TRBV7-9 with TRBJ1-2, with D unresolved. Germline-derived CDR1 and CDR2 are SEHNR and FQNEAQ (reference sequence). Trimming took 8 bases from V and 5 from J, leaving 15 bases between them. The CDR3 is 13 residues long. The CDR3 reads CASPNRGSYGYTF. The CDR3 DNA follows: TGTGCCAGCCCAAACCGGGGTTCTTATGGCTACACCTTC.

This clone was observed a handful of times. The CDR3 nucleotides read TGCGCCAGCAGCCGGGATAACCAAGAGACCCAGTACTTC. Translating it yields CASSRDNQETQYF. V and J are TRBV5-1 and TRBJ2-5, with D perhaps TRBD2 (5 bases). The CDR3 contains 13 residues. Germline V gene sequence: CDR1 SGHRS, CDR2 YFSETQ. Deletions cut 4 bases from V and 0 bases from J, with 7 bases between.

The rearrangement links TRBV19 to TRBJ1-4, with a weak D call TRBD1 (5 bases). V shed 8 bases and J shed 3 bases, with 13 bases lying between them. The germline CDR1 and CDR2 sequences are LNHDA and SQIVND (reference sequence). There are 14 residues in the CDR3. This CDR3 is CASSRWGPNEKLFF. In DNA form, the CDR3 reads TGTGCCAGTTCCAGGTGGGGCCCTAATGAAAAACTGTTTTTT.

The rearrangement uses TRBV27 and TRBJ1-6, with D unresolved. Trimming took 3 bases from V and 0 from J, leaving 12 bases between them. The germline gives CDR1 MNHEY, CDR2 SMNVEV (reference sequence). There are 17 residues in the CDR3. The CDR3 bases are TGTGCCAGCAGTTTTGGGCGAGTGAGCTCCTATAATTCACCCCTCCACTTT. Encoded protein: CASSFGRVSSYNSPLHF.

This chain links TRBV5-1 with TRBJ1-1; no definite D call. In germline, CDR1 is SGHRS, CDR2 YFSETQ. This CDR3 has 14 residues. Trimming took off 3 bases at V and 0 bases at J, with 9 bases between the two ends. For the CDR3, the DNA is TGCGCCAGCAGCTGGACTTCCCTGAACACTGAAGCTTTCTTT. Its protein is CASSWTSLNTEAFF. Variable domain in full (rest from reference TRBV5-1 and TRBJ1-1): KAGVTQTPRYLIKTRGQQVTLSCSPISGHRSVSWYQQTPGQGLQFLFEYFSETQRNKGNFPGRFSGRQFSNSRSEMNVSTLELGDSALYLCASSWTSLNTEAFFGQGTRLTVV.

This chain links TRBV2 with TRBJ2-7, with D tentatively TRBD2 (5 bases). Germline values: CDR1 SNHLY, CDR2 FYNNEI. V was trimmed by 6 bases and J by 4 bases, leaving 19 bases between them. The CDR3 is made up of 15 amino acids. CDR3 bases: TGTGCCAGCAGGCCGGCCGGGGTGAGGATGTACGAGCAGTACGTC. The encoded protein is CASRPAGVRMYEQYV.

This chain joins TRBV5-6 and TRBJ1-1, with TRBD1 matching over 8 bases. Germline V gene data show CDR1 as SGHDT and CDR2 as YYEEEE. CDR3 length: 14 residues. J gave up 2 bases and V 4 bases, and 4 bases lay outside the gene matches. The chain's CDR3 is CASSPDRVNTEAFF. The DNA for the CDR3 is TGTGCCAGCAGCCCGGACAGGGTAAACACTGAAGCTTTCTTT.

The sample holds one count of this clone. CDR3 coding DNA: TGCGCCAGCAGCAAAGGGACAGCCCGAGAGACCCAGTACTTC. Translation gives CASSKGTARETQYF. The V call is TRBV5-1, the J call TRBJ2-5; 7 bases are a match to TRBD1. V gave up 4 bases and J gave up 4 bases; unmatched junction bases: 7. This CDR3 has 14 amino acids. The germline V gene encodes CDR1 SGHRS and CDR2 YFSETQ.

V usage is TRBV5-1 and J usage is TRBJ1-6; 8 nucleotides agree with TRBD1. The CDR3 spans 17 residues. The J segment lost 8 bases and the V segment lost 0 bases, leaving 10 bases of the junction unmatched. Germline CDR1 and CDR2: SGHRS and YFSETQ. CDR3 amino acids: CASSLGSGQGRDSPLHF. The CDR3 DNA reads TGCGCCAGCAGCTTGGGATCAGGACAGGGCAGGGATTCACCCCTCCACTTT.